This TCR beta chain was profiled in a study of T cell repertoires in cytomegalovirus infection. Study findings and constraints: Cumulative frequency of public TCR beta families picked out carriers of CMV plus the relevant HLA.

The V end was cut by 7 bases, the J end by 3 bases, with 21 bases between. This CDR3 region has 16 residues. CDR1 SEHNR and CDR2 FQNEAQ come from the germline V gene (reference sequence). TCRdb re-called the reads with MiXCR, one entry per CDR3 protein. This table has about 85,000 distinct CDR3 sequences, around 49% appearing once. This clonotype was detected only a few times. The target antigen is unknown. The sequence was collected from a human donor in good health (CMV status not recorded). Some clones in this sample may be carry-over from other donors' samples. This sequence joins TRBV7-9 and TRBJ1-1; tentative D call: TRBD1 (5 bases). The sample consisted of CD8+ T cells from cultured PBMCs, taken from culture after CMV antigen stimulation. For the CDR3, the DNA is TGTGCCAGCACCCCCCCTGGTGGCCGGGGGGACACTGAAGCTTTCTTT. This sequence encodes CASTPPGGRGDTEAFF. The complete variable domain, with remaining parts taken from reference TRBV7-9 and TRBJ1-1, reads DTGVSQNPRHKITKRGQNVTFRCDPISEHNRLYWYRQTLGQGPEFLTYFQNEAQLEKSRLLSDRFSAERPKGSFSTLEIQRTEQGDSAMYLCASTPPGGRGDTEAFFGQGTRLTVV.